The entry below describes one TCR beta chain. Germline V gene data show CDR1 as SGHRS and CDR2 as YFSETQ. Deletions cut 3 bases from V and 0 bases from J, with 10 bases between. CDR3 size: 15 residues. Per the authors' pipeline: Reference gene primer amplification gave nucleated cell count estimates. Assay: immunoSEQ multiplex PCR; the TCRdb copy retains only in-frame clones and omits some. The V and J calls and clone size were taken over from that table, and D and trimming were inferred from the DNA. The sample carries some 240,000 clones, roughly 87% recorded once. This sample was taken from a study of blood T cell repertoires in COVID-19.

The source material was peripheral blood. The TCR was taken from a man in his fifties or sixties who had recovered from COVID-19. This chain uses TRBV5-1 with TRBJ2-1; a possible D gene is TRBD1 (6 bases). In nucleotides, the CDR3 is TGCGCCAGCAGCTCGGACAGTAGCTCCTACAATGAGCAGTTCTTC. Translation: CASSSDSSSYNEQFF.